This TCR beta chain was profiled in a study of T cells after posttransplantation cyclophosphamide. Study observations and caveats: Recipient CMV seropositivity and CMV reactivation strongly tracked TRB clonality. Donor-recipient repertoire similarity was low at 1-2 months, rising over year one. TRB overlap between skin or GI tissue T cells and blood was limited.

The table came from immunoSEQ multiplex PCR; TCRdb's copy has only in-frame clones and leaves some out. The repertoire includes tens of thousands of clones, just over 85% of them detected once, and 2.8% sits in the top ten. For this clone: Its target is not known.

Looked up from germline, CDR1 is LNHNV and CDR2 is YYDKDF (reference sequence). With 3 bases removed from V and 1 base from J, the gap between germline ends came to 11 bases. The CDR3 is made up of 15 amino acids. The sequencing input was PBMCs. The receptor comes from a man younger than 45 with a blood cancer, CMV-positive, and with a related stem cell donor. The chain is built from TRBV15 and TRBJ2-3; tentatively, D is TRBD2 (5 bases). CDR3 protein: CATSRRTEGTDTQYF. The CDR3 DNA sequence: TGTGCCACCAGCAGGAGGACTGAAGGCACAGATACGCAGTATTTT.